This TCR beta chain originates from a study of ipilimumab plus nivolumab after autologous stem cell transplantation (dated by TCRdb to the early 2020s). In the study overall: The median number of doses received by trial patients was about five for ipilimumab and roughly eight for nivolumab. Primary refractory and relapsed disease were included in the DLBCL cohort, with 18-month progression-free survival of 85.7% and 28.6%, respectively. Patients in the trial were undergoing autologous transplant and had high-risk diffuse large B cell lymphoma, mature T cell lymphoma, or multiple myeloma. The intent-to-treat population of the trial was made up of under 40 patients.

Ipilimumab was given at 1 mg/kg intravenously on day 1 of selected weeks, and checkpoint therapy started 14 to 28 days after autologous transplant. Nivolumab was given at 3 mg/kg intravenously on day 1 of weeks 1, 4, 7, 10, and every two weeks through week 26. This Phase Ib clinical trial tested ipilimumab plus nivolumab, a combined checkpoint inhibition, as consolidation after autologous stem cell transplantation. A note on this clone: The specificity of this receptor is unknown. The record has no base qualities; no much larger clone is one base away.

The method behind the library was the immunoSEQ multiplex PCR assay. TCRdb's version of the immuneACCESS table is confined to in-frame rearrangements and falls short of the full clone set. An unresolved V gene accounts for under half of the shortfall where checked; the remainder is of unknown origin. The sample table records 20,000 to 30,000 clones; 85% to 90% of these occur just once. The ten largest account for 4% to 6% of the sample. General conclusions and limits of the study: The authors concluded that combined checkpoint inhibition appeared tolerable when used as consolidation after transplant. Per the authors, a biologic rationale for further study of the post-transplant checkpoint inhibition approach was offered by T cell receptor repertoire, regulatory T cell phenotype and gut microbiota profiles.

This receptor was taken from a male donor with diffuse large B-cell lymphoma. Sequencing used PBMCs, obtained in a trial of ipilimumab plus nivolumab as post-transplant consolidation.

The DNA reads TGTGCCAGCAGCTTAATAGCGGAAGAGACCCAGTACTTC. It specifies CASSLIAEETQYF. Recombination linked TRBV7-6 to TRBJ2-5; TRBD2 could be the D gene, as 6 bases match. The CDR3 covers 13 residues, taking in both the cysteine and the phenylalanine. The CDR3 DNA has 39 bases and is translated from base 1. Based on the germline V gene, the CDR1 and CDR2 sequences are SGHVS and FNYEAQ. The V and J ends are trimmed by 2 bases and 3 bases, leaving 7 bases between them.